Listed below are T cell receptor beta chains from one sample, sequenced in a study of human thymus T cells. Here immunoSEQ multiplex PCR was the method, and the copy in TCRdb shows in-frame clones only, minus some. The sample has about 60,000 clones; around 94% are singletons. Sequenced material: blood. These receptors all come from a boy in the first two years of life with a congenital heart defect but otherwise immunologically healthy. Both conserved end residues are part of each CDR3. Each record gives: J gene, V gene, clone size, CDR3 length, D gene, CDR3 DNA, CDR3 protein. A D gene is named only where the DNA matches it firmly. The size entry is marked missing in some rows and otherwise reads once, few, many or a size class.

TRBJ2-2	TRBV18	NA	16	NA	TGTGCCAGCTCCGACGTGCTTTACCGGAACACCGGGGAGCTGTTTTTT	CASSDVLYRNTGELFF
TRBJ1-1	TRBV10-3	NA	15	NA	TGTGCCATCAGTCAGGGTCTGCTTATGAACACTGAAGCTTTCTTT	CAISQGLLMNTEAFF
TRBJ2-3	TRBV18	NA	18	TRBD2	TGTGCCAGCTCACCATGGGGGACTAGCGGCTCTAGCACAGATACGCAGTATTTT	CASSPWGTSGSSTDTQYF
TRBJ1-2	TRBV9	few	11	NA	TGTGCCAGCAGCGTAGGGGGTAGTTACACCTTC	CASSVGGSYTF
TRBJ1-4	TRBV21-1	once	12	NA	TGTGCCAGCAGCAAAGAGTCTGAAAAACTGTTTTTT	CASSKESEKLFF
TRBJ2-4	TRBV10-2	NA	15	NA	TGCGCCAGCAGTGAGTCTCGACTAGCCAAAAACATTCAGTACTTC	CASSESRLAKNIQYF
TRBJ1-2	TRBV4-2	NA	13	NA	TGTGCCAGCAGCCAAACAGGGTGGTTTGGCTACACCTTC	CASSQTGWFGYTF
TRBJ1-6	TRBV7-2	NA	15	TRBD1	TGTGCCAGCAGCTTAGCGGGACAGGTAGCTTCACCCCTCCACTTT	CASSLAGQVASPLHF
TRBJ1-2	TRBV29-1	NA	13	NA	TGCAGCGTAAAGGGGGTGACTAACTATGGCTACACCTTC	CSVKGVTNYGYTF
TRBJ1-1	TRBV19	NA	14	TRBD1	TGTGCCAGTAGGGGACAGGGAATAAACACTGAAGCTTTCTTT	CASRGQGINTEAFF
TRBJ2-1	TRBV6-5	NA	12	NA	TGTGCCAGCAGTTACTCGTCAGGGAGGCAGTTCTTC	CASSYSSGRQFF
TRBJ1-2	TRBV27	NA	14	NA	TGTGCCAGCACTCCCTCTTTGAACAACTATGGCTACACCTTC	CASTPSLNNYGYTF
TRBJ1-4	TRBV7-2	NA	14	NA	TGTGCCAGCAGCTTAGTACAGGGTAATGAAAAACTGTTTTTT	CASSLVQGNEKLFF
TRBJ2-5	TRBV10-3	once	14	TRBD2	TGTGCCATCAGTGGACTAGCGGGAGGAGAGACCCAGTACTTC	CAISGLAGGETQYF
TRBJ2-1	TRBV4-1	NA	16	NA	TGCGCCAGCAGCCACCCCCGGGAGTTGGGAAACAATGAGCAGTTCTTC	CASSHPRELGNNEQFF
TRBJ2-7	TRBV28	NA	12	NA	TGTGCCAGCAGTTTGGGGTCCTACGAGCAGTACTTC	CASSLGSYEQYF
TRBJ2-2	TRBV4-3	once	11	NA	TGCGCCAGCAAAGTGGAACGGGAGCTGTTTTTT	CASKVERELFF
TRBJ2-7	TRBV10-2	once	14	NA	TGCGCCAGCAGTGAGCGGGGCCTCCACAGCGAGCAGTACTTC	CASSERGLHSEQYF
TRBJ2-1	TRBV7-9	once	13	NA	TGTGCCAGCAGCTTAGTCCCTCATCGTGAGCAGTTCTTC	CASSLVPHREQFF
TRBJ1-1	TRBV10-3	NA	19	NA	TGTGCCATCAGTGAGGAGAACCGCAGGGTGGAGGTCATGAACACTGAAGCTTTCTTT	CAISEENRRVEVMNTEAFF
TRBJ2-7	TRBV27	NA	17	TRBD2	TGTGCCAGCAGTTTCAAAACTAGACTAGCGGGAGTAGGGGAGCAGTACTTC	CASSFKTRLAGVGEQYF
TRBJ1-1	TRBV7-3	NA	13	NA	TGTGCCAGCAGCTTTCGAAGGAACACTGAAGCTTTCTTT	CASSFRRNTEAFF
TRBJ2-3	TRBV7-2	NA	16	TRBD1	TGTGCCAGCAGCACGACAGGGCCTAGTAGCACAGATACGCAGTATTTT	CASSTTGPSSTDTQYF
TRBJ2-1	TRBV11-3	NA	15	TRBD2	TGTGCCAGCAGCTTAATGCCTAGCGGGGCCAGTGAGCAGTTCTTC	CASSLMPSGASEQFF
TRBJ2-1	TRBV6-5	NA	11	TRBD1	TGTGCCAGCAGCCGGGACAGGGCCCTGTTCTTC	CASSRDRALFF
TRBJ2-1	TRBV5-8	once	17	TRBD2	TGTGCCAGCAGCTTGGCCAGCGGGAGCCATCCCTACAATGAGCAGTTCTTC	CASSLASGSHPYNEQFF
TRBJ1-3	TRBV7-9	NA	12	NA	TGTGCCAGCAGCGCACAGGACAACACCATATATTTT	CASSAQDNTIYF
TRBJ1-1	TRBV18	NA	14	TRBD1	TGTGCCAGCTCACCCCGGACAGGGAGGACTGAAGCTTTCTTT	CASSPRTGRTEAFF
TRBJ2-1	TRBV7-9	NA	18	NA	TGTGCCAGCAGCCCTGGTAGATGGAGCTACGCCCTTGACAATGAGCAGTTCTTC	CASSPGRWSYALDNEQFF
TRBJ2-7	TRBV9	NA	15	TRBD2	TGTGCCAGCAGCGCAGGAGCGGGGGGTACCTACGAGCAGTACTTC	CASSAGAGGTYEQYF
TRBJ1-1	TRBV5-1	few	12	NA	TGCGCCAGCAGAAAGGGGGATACTGAAGCTTTCTTT	CASRKGDTEAFF
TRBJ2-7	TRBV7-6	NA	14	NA	TGTGCCAGCAGCTCCTACAGGGAGGCCTACGAGCAGTACTTC	CASSSYREAYEQYF
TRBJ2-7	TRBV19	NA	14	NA	TGTGCCAGTAGTTGGACGCCTGGATCCTACGAGCAGTACTTC	CASSWTPGSYEQYF